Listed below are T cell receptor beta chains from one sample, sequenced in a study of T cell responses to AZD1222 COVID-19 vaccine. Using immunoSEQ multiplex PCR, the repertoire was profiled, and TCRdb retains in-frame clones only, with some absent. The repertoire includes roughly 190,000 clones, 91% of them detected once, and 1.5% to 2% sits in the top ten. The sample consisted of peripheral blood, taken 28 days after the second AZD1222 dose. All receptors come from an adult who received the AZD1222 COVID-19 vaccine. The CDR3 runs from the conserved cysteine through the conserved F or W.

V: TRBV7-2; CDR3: CASSPDRGGEKLFF
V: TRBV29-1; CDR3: CSVPVTQGANVLTF
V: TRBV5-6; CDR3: CASSLGQYNEQFF
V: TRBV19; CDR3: CASSIDGRANTEAFF
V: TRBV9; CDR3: CASSATADGDTQYF
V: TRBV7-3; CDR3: CASSLGQGSSYEQYF
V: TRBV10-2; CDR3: CASSEQVLQPQHF
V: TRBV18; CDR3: CASSSPTETNEKLFF
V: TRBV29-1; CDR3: CSVVGISSNQPQHF
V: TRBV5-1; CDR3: CASSLQATNEKLFF
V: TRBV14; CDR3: CASSQDQLLGRYGYTF
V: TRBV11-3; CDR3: CASSLGTGGETQYF
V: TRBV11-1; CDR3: CASSFNRGAYNEQFF
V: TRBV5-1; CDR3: CASSLPRDSYNEQFF
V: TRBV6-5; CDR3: CASSYLGTNQETQYF
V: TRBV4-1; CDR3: CASSLGQGDQPQHF
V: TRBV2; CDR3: CASSNRRGTGELFF
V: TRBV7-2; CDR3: CASSSGTRSSYEQYF
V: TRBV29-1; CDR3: CSVGEGEKLFF
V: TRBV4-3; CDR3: CASSQDGATNEKLFF
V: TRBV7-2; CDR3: CASSLRDRWPNEKLFF
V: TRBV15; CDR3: CATSPRGPLEGEKLFF
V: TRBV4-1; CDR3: CASSQPDRVGQPQHF
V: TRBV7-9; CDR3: CASSAPGNQPQHF
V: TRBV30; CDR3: CAWSPGTGLITDTQYF
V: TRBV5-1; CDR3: CASSFRTGSTDTQYF
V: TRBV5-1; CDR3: CASSPIQGAYGYTF
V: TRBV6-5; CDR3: CASKPSAGNTEAFF
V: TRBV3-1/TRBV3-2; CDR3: CASSQGRAGGPEQFF
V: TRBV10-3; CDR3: CAISDVAGATDTQYF
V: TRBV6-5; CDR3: CASTRTGGYEQYF
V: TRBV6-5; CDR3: CASSYSPMNNSPLHF
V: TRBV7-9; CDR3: CASSLPGAHTEAFF
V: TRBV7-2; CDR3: CASSLVRSYGYTF
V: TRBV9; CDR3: CASSPNSGVFYGYTF
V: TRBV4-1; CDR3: CASSHPGQGAYEQYF
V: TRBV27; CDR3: CASSWTYRAEAFF
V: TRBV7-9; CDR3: CASSLVPLIYNEQFF
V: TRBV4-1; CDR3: CASSSRRAGGAANYGYTF
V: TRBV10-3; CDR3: CAISDQTSGSYNEQFF
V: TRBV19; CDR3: CASSARQGYTEAFF
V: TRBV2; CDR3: CASSEDGLRNNEQFF
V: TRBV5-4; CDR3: CASRRPGQRDTQYF
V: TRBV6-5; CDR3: CASSQGREQFF